This T cell receptor (beta chain) was identified in a study of T cells in Graves' hyperthyroidism and ophthalmopathy. In the case of this clonotype: The antigen is unknown.

RNA transcripts served as the template for amplifying TCR beta CDR3 regions. HTBI primers were the set used in a first-round RT-PCR of the TCR CDR3. TCRdb reprocessed the multiplex PCR reads via MiXCR and lists one record per CDR3 protein. Of roughly 380,000 distinct CDR3 sequences in the sample, roughly an eighth were seen once. Regarding the study as a whole: A 13 V-J signature model discriminated ophthalmopathy versus stable hyperthyroidism.

CDR3 length: 15 amino acids. The V gene end was trimmed by 5 bases and the J gene end by 4 bases; junction bases not matched to a gene: 11. Germline values: CDR1 SGHTA, CDR2 FQGNSA. If no ophthalmopathy progression occurred within 18 months, Graves' hyperthyroidism was stable. The sequenced material came from blood. V usage is TRBV7-2 and J usage is TRBJ2-7; 7 bases align to TRBD2. This sequence originates from a woman younger than 30 with Graves' hyperthyroidism. The CDR3 loop reads CASSRVRLAKYEQYF. CDR3 nucleotides: TGTGCCAGCAGCAGGGTTCGACTAGCCAAATACGAGCAGTACTTC.